A selection of T cell receptor beta chains follows, all from one sample in a study of yellow fever vaccine responses in identical twins. TCRdb re-called the RT-PCR reads with MiXCR, one entry per CDR3 protein. Found here are 4,000 or so distinct CDR3 sequences, 73% of them singletons; the top ten hold approximately 8%. Sequencing was performed on T cells from blood (PBMCs), unsorted or a sorted subset (not recorded which), taken before or after yellow fever vaccination (not recorded which). The origin of the receptors is a woman aged 18 to 35 who received the yellow fever vaccine. Both conserved end residues are part of each CDR3. D genes are given only for firm matches. Where a row states a size, it is once, few, many or the class of an expanded clone; other rows omit it.

TRBJ2-1 - few TRBV27 TGTGCCAGCAGACTGGGACAAGTGGATGAGCAGTTCTTC CASRLGQVDEQFF
TRBJ2-7 - - TRBV30 TGTGCCTGGAGTGACAGGGCGTCCTACGAGCAGTACTTC CAWSDRASYEQYF
TRBJ2-3 - - TRBV15 TGTGCCACCAGCAGAGATCGCCTAGCGGATACGCAGTATTTT CATSRDRLADTQYF
TRBJ2-1 - - TRBV24-1 TGTGCCACCAGTGCCCAGGGGGGACACAATGAGCAGTTCTTC CATSAQGGHNEQFF
TRBJ2-7 - - TRBV15 TGTGCCACCAGCAGAGTTCCGGGACGGGCGTACGAGCAGTACTTC CATSRVPGRAYEQYF
TRBJ2-7 - few TRBV20-1 TGCAGTGCTAGTGATGGGCCGACCGGGCAGTACTTC CSASDGPTGQYF
TRBJ1-1 TRBD1 - TRBV20-1 TGCAGTGCTAGAGATCGAACAGGGGTGAACACTGAAGCTTTCTTT CSARDRTGVNTEAFF
TRBJ2-2 - - TRBV12-3/TRBV12-4 TGTGCCAGCAGTTTAGCGGGAGAGACCGGGGAGCTGTTTTTT CASSLAGETGELFF
TRBJ2-2 - few TRBV10-1 TGCGCCAGCAGTGATATTTTGAACACCGGGGAGCTGTTTTTT CASSDILNTGELFF
TRBJ2-7 - - TRBV29-1 TGCAGCGTTTCCCCCTCAGTTGGCGGTTACGAGCAGTACTTC CSVSPSVGGYEQYF
TRBJ1-2 - - TRBV4-1 TGCGCCAGCAGCCAACCCGACACCTACTATGGCTACACCTTC CASSQPDTYYGYTF
TRBJ2-3 TRBD2 few TRBV5-5 TGTGCCAGCAGCTTGGAACTAGCGAACACAGATACGCAGTATTTT CASSLELANTDTQYF
TRBJ2-7 TRBD2 - TRBV12-3/TRBV12-4 TGTGCCAGCAGTCAGAGCGGGGGGGCCGCCTACGAGCAGTACTTC CASSQSGGAAYEQYF
TRBJ2-6 TRBD2 - TRBV15 TGTGCCACCAGCAACTCCGGGACTAAGAACGTCCTGACTTTC CATSNSGTKNVLTF
TRBJ2-7 TRBD2 - TRBV7-9 TGTGCCAGCAGCTCGACTAGCTTAAACTACGAGCAGTACTTC CASSSTSLNYEQYF
TRBJ1-2 - - TRBV15 TGTGCCACCAGCAGAGATCTGGGCGACTATGGCTACACCTTC CATSRDLGDYGYTF
TRBJ1-1 - - TRBV4-3 TGCGCCAGCAGCCAAGATCTAGAGGGTTCGAACACTGAAGCTTTCTTT CASSQDLEGSNTEAFF
TRBJ2-1 TRBD2 - TRBV11-2 TGTGCCAGCAGCACCGGACTAGCGGTCAATGAGCAGTTCTTC CASSTGLAVNEQFF
TRBJ2-7 - few TRBV4-2 TGTGCCAGCAGGCCCCAAATCGGGGAAGTAACGGGAGAGCAGTACTTC CASRPQIGEVTGEQYF
TRBJ2-7 TRBD1 - TRBV11-3 TGTGCCAGCAGCCAAGGGACAGCCTACGAGCAGTACTTC CASSQGTAYEQYF
TRBJ2-7 - - TRBV5-6 TGTGCCAGCAGCTACAGAAACTCCTACGAGCAGTACTTC CASSYRNSYEQYF
TRBJ2-7 - - TRBV30 TGTGCCGGAGACAGTGGTCGTAACGAGCAGTACTTC CAGDSGRNEQYF
TRBJ2-2 TRBD1 - TRBV15 TGTGCCACCAGCAACTTCCGGGACAGGGTAACCGGGGAGCTGTTTTTT CATSNFRDRVTGELFF
TRBJ2-7 TRBD2 - TRBV19 TGTGCCAGTAGTATACTAGCGGGGAGCTCCTACGAGCAGTACTTC CASSILAGSSYEQYF
TRBJ2-7 - - TRBV19 TGTGCCAGTAGCGACGGACAGTGGCCCTCCTACGAGCAGTACTTC CASSDGQWPSYEQYF
TRBJ2-1 TRBD2 - TRBV11-2 TGTGCCAGCAGCTTAGGGACTAGCGGGAGTGTCAATGAGCAGTTCTTC CASSLGTSGSVNEQFF
TRBJ1-1 - - TRBV28 TGTGCCAGCAGTTTATTGGGGGAGGGCACTGAAGCTTTCTTT CASSLLGEGTEAFF
TRBJ2-3 - once TRBV6-1 TGTGCCAGCAGTAGCGCCCAGGAGGGCACAGATACGCAGTATTTT CASSSAQEGTDTQYF
TRBJ2-1 TRBD2 - TRBV5-6 TGTGCCAGCAGCTTGTCTAAGACTAGCGGGAGTTCCTACAATGAGCAGTTCTTC CASSLSKTSGSSYNEQFF
TRBJ2-7 - - TRBV2 TGTGCCAGCGTCCCGGACAACTACGAGCAGTACTTC CASVPDNYEQYF
TRBJ2-1 - - TRBV7-8 TGTGCCAGCAGCTTAGTTAGGGGTTTCGATGAGCAGTTCTTC CASSLVRGFDEQFF
TRBJ2-7 - - TRBV11-2 TGTGCCAGCAGCATCAGCCAGACCTACGAGCAGTACTTC CASSISQTYEQYF
TRBJ2-3 - once TRBV28 TGTGCCAGCAGTTTTAATAGCGCAGATACGCAGTATTTT CASSFNSADTQYF
TRBJ2-1 TRBD1 - TRBV11-3 TGTGCCAGCAGCCCACAACCGGACAGGGAGACCAATGAGCAGTTCTTC CASSPQPDRETNEQFF
TRBJ1-1 - - TRBV6-2/TRBV6-3 TGTGCCAGCAGTTACTCGGCCTCCTATGAAGCTTTCTTT CASSYSASYEAFF
TRBJ2-3 - - TRBV10-1 TGCGCCAGCAGTGAGTCGGGTGGACTAACCACAGATACGCAGTATTTT CASSESGGLTTDTQYF
TRBJ2-7 TRBD1 - TRBV15 TGTGCCACCAGCACAGACAGGGGAGGCTACGAGCAGTACTTC CATSTDRGGYEQYF
TRBJ2-1 - - TRBV20-1 TGCAGTGCTAGAGTTCCCGGACAGACGCAGTTCTTC CSARVPGQTQFF
TRBJ2-7 - - TRBV11-1 TGTGCCAGCAGCTCTACTAAACAGGTGTCCTACGAGCAGTACTTC CASSSTKQVSYEQYF
TRBJ2-7 TRBD1 - TRBV11-2 TGTGCCAGCAGCTTAGTAACAGGGGACAGGGAGGACGAGCAGTACTTC CASSLVTGDREDEQYF
TRBJ2-7 TRBD2 - TRBV11-1 TGTGCCAGCAGCTTAGGTAAGGGACTAGCAGCACACGAGCAGTACTTC CASSLGKGLAAHEQYF
TRBJ2-2 - - TRBV6-5 TGTGCCAGCAGTTACTCGAAGGCCGGGGAGCTGTTTTTT CASSYSKAGELFF
TRBJ2-1 - - TRBV9 TGTGCCAGGCCGGGTGTTCGGAGGTTCTTC CARPGVRRFF
TRBJ2-7 - - TRBV10-3 TGTGCCATCAGTGATCCACCAGGCAGCTCCTACGAGCAGTACTTC CAISDPPGSSYEQYF
TRBJ2-1 TRBD2 - TRBV11-3 TGTGCCAGCAGCTTCGGCTTAGCGGGCCCCAGACACAATGAGCAGTTCTTC CASSFGLAGPRHNEQFF